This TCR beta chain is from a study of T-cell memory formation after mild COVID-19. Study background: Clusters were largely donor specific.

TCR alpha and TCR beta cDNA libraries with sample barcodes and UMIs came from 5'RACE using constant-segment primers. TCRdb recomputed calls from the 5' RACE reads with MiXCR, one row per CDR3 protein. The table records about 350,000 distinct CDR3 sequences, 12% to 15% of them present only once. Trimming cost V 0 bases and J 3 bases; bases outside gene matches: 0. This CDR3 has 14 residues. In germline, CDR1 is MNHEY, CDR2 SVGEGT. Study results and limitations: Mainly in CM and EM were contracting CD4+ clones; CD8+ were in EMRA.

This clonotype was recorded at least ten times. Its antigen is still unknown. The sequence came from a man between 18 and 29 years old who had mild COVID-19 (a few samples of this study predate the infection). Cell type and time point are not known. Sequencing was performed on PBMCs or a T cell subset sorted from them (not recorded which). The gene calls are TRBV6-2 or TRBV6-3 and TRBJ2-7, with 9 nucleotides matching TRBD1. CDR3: CASSYSTGGYEQYF. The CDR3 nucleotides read TGTGCCAGCAGTTACTCGACAGGGGGCTACGAGCAGTACTTC.